Given below is one T cell receptor beta chain in context. Its antigen is unknown. The sample holds no much larger clone one base away, and base qualities are not on file. TCRbeta CDR3 regions were amplified from genomic DNA using the immunoSEQ Assay, a bias-controlled multiplex PCR. The source study handled its data this way. Within the assay, amplification of reference gene primers was used to estimate how many nucleated cells each sample contained. Sequence reads were collapsed and filtered to measure the absolute abundance of every unique TCRbeta CDR3 rearrangement. For each sample, productive Simpson clonality was calculated as the square root of Simpson's diversity index over productive rearrangements. The immuneACCESS repertoire file appears here via TCRdb, limited to in-frame rearrangements. These files lack a portion of the clones; in checked studies, under half of the deficit traces to unresolved V genes, and the cause of the others is not known. V and J calls and clone size come straight from that table; D and trimming were deduced from the DNA. The sample table holds some 270,000 clones, of which approximately 89% were seen once. Over 8% of the sample is taken by the ten largest.

This specimen belongs to a study of blood T cell repertoires in COVID-19 (dated by TCRdb to 2018 to 2020). Turning to the overall study: Samples from collaborators originated in the United States, Italy and Spain and spanned both the acute and convalescent phases of COVID-19. Where HLA class I and class II types were available, the types were taken from metadata supplied by the sample provider, not from assay-based typing. Samples were obtained from the ongoing ImmuneRACE study (first 160 participants) and from 1,254 subjects provided by 6 global collaborators. The material from the prospective study consisted of cDNA or gDNA derived from T cells, B-cell-depleted T cells, or PBMCs. The sample metadata nearly always contained a de-identified subject ID, COVID-19 status, age in years and sex. The repertoires were made available in a free public database intended to serve as a resource for research on the immune response to SARS-CoV-2. The dataset comprised deeply sampled blood TCRbeta repertoires from subjects exposed to, actively infected with, or recovered from COVID-19. The investigation overall reported the following: The quantity of clinical and demographic metadata differed by source and by participant and was supplied without curation.

Whole blood was collected in K2EDTA tubes by collaborating institutions according to the institutions' own protocols. For TCRbeta analysis, collaborators shipped samples in one of three forms: frozen whole blood, isolated PBMCs, or DNA extracted from either of those sample types. CDR3 length: 17 amino acids, cysteine to phenylalanine. Only the CDR3 DNA stays, 51 bases, in frame from base 1. Here V drops 2 bases and J drops 3 bases, and the junction holds 7 bases not matched to any gene. Reading the germline V gene gives CDR1 SGHRS and CDR2 YFSETQ. What was sequenced was peripheral blood. The sequence links TRBV5-1 to TRBJ2-1; 11 nucleotides in the junction match TRBD2. The sequence was collected from a man aged 35 to 55 with active or convalescent COVID-19. The nucleotide sequence reads TGCGCCAGCAGCTTAAGACTAGCGGGATACAGCTACAATGAGCAGTTCTTC. This translates into CASSLRLAGYSYNEQFF.